This entry lists 17 T cell receptor beta chains sequenced from one sample in a study of T cell changes during pregnancy in multiple sclerosis. Clones were read by immunoSEQ multiplex PCR, and TCRdb kept only the in-frame ones, dropping some. Of about 72,000 clones in the sample, 91% were seen once. This specimen was peripheral blood, taken in the third trimester of pregnancy. These receptors came from a female donor in good health, enrolled as a control in a pregnancy study.

The chain employs TRBV18 and TRBJ1-2; D gene unclear. V dropped 0 bases and J dropped 8 bases, with 7 bases sitting between them. The V gene's germline CDR1 is KGHSH and CDR2 LQKENI. The CDR3 runs 12 residues. The CDR3 spells CASSPPKTGYTF. The CDR3 DNA reads TGTGCCAGCTCACCACCGAAGACAGGCTACACCTTC.

The chain couples TRBV5-4 to TRBJ2-1, with TRBD2 matching over 12 bases. After removal of 0 bases from V and 0 bases from J, the junction contained 7 bases not matched to a gene. The CDR3 is 19 residues long. Germline V gene sequence: CDR1 SGHNT, CDR2 YYREEE (reference sequence). The CDR3 reads CASSLELAGGGSSYNEQFF. The CDR3 DNA sequence: TGTGCCAGCAGCTTGGAACTAGCGGGGGGCGGTAGCTCCTACAATGAGCAGTTCTTC.

This clone was observed a single time. This rearrangement joins TRBV27 to TRBJ1-2, with D unclear. The CDR3 has 14 amino acids. The germline V gene has CDR1 MNHEY and CDR2 SMNVEV (reference sequence). V was pared by 5 bases and J by 2 bases, with 12 bases between. The CDR3 DNA sequence: TGTGCCAGCAGTGCCAACCCAGGCAACTATGGCTACACCTTC. As protein: CASSANPGNYGYTF.

The chain couples TRBV11-2 to TRBJ2-5; D is ambiguous. This CDR3 contains 15 residues. Germline V CDR1 and CDR2: SGHAT, FQNNGV. Trimming pared 4 bases from V and 1 base from J, leaving 13 bases between. The CDR3: CASSSRRPTQETQYF. The CDR3 DNA is TGTGCCAGCAGCTCTAGACGCCCCACCCAAGAGACCCAGTACTTC.

V and J are TRBV21-1 and TRBJ1-5; the table's D gene call, TRBD1, was not cross checked with the DNA. TRBV21-1 is shown as a pseudogene. This CDR3 is built from 13 residues. CDR3 nucleotides: TGTGCCAGCAGCCGGGACAGAGGGAAGCCCCAGCATTTT. Residues: CASSRDRGKPQHF.

The gene calls are TRBV18 and TRBJ1-3, with TRBD1 as a possible D gene (5 bases). The CDR3 is 16 amino acids. Germline CDR1 KGHSH, CDR2 LQKENI. V was clipped by 4 bases and J by 2 bases, with 15 bases between them. The DNA for the CDR3 is TGTGCCAGCTCACAACCCCCGGGGGAAGCTGGAAACACCATATATTTT. The encoded protein is CASSQPPGEAGNTIYF. Full variable domain (outside the CDR3, taken from reference TRBV18 and TRBJ1-3): NAGVMQNPRHLVRRRGQEARLRCSPMKGHSHVYWYRQLPEEGLKFMVYLQKENIIDESGMPKERFSAEFPKEGPSILRIQQVVRGDSAAYFCASSQPPGEAGNTIYFGEGSWLTVV.

CDR3 DNA: TGTGCCAGCTCACCACCTACACAATACAATGAGCAGTTCTTC. The encoded protein is CASSPPTQYNEQFF. The rearrangement links TRBV18 to TRBJ2-1; no firm D call. CDR3 length equals 14 residues. V was cut by 0 bases and J by 4 bases, with 7 bases left in between. From germline, CDR1 is KGHSH and CDR2 LQKENI.

The J gene is TRBJ1-1, the V gene TRBV6-5; 8 nucleotides match TRBD1. The CDR3 totals 13 residues. Per germline, CDR1 MNHEY and CDR2 SVGAGI. J lost 6 bases, V lost 2 bases, and 2 bases had no gene match. In nucleotides, the CDR3 is TGTGCCAGCAGTTACAGACAGGGGTCTGAAGCTTTCTTT. Amino acid sequence: CASSYRQGSEAFF.

The chain links TRBV4-3 to TRBJ2-1; TRBD2 agrees at 7 bases. J gave up 6 bases and V 3 bases, and 8 bases lay outside the gene matches. The CDR3 runs 15 residues. Germline CDR1 and CDR2: LGHNA and YSLEER. CDR3 sequence (DNA): TGCGCCAGCAGCCAGATACTGCGGGGGTCCAATGAGCAGTTCTTC. Translated: CASSQILRGSNEQFF.

The genes are TRBV7-9 and TRBJ1-3, with D unclear. Germline CDR1 is SEHNR and CDR2 is FQNEAQ (reference sequence). The V end lost 0 bases, the J end lost 0 bases, and 3 bases lay between the germline ends. CDR3 size: 14 residues. CDR3 sequence (DNA): TGTGCCAGCAGCTTAGCCAGCTCTGGAAACACCATATATTTT. This codes for CASSLASSGNTIYF.

The rearrangement uses TRBV10-2 and TRBJ2-1; maybe TRBD1 (6 bases). There are 16 residues in the CDR3. From germline, CDR1 is WSHSY and CDR2 SAAADI. V lost 8 bases and J 5 bases, leaving 22 bases between the germline ends. CDR3 residues: CASQHKDRRRDNEQFF. For the CDR3, the DNA is TGCGCCAGCCAACACAAGGACAGACGTAGGGACAATGAGCAGTTCTTC.

V is TRBV2 and J is TRBJ2-1; the match to TRBD2 covers 9 bases. Germline V gives CDR1 SNHLY, CDR2 FYNNEI. The CDR3 totals 15 residues. J was trimmed by 6 bases and V by 5 bases; bases with no gene match: 8. CDR3 DNA sequence: TGTGCCAGCAGTAATAGGACTAGCGCGTCCAATGAGCAGTTCTTC. Protein product: CASSNRTSASNEQFF. Looking up the rest from reference TRBV2 and TRBJ2-1 gives the full variable domain: EPEVTQTPSHQVTQMGQEVILRCVPISNHLYFYWYRQILGQKVEFLVSFYNNEISEKSEIFDDQFSVERPDGSNFTLKIRSTKLEDSAMYFCASSNRTSASNEQFFGPGTRLTVL.

V usage is TRBV4-1 and J usage is TRBJ2-7, with 10 bases aligning to TRBD1. The V and J ends lost 3 bases and 1 base, in that order; junction bases with no gene match: 3. Germline values: CDR1 MGHRA, CDR2 YSYEKL. The CDR3 consists of 15 residues. The CDR3 sequence is CASSHPGQGSYEQYF. The CDR3 DNA is TGCGCCAGCAGCCACCCGGGACAGGGGTCCTACGAGCAGTACTTC.

This chain joins TRBV6-4 and TRBJ1-4; D uncertain. CDR1 is MRHNA, CDR2 SNTAGT, per germline. The CDR3 covers 15 residues. The V and J ends lost 0 bases and 5 bases respectively, with 10 bases between them. The CDR3 DNA reads TGTGCCAGCAGTGACTCGAGGAGGCAAAATGAAAAACTGTTTTTT. Translated: CASSDSRRQNEKLFF.

The chain carries TRBV7-2 and TRBJ2-7; a possible D gene is TRBD2 (6 bases). The CDR3 has 15 amino acids. With 5 bases removed from V and 2 bases from J, the gap between germline ends came to 16 bases. Germline lookup yields CDR1 SGHTA and CDR2 FQGNSA. CDR3 protein: CASSMQGGITYEQYF. The CDR3, as DNA: TGTGCCAGCAGCATGCAGGGCGGGATTACCTACGAGCAGTACTTC.

The chain uses TRBV4-3 and TRBJ1-1, with no clear D. From germline, CDR1 is LGHNA and CDR2 YSLEER. Trimming shortened V by 0 bases and J by 8 bases, and 10 bases separated the two germline ends. This CDR3 region has 13 residues. CDR3 DNA sequence: TGCGCCAGCAGCCAAGATCTGAACAGCGAAGCTTTCTTT. It yields the protein CASSQDLNSEAFF.

V usage is TRBV4-2 and J usage is TRBJ2-1; D perhaps matches TRBD2 (5 bases). The CDR3 sequence is 15 residues long. Germline CDR1 is LGHNA and CDR2 is YNFKEQ. Trimming took 0 bases from V and 5 from J, leaving 11 bases between them. CDR3 sequence: CASSQEVRGDNEQFF. In nucleotides, the CDR3 is TGTGCCAGCAGCCAAGAGGTTCGGGGAGACAATGAGCAGTTCTTC.